This is a list of T cell receptor beta chains from one sample in a study of T cell changes during pregnancy in multiple sclerosis. Clones were read by immunoSEQ multiplex PCR, and TCRdb kept only the in-frame ones, dropping some. The data contain about 22,000 clones, over 75% of them singletons. Material: CD8+ T cells from peripheral blood mononuclear cells, obtained before pregnancy. The receptors stem from a female donor with multiple sclerosis, enrolled in a pregnancy study. The CDR3 runs from the conserved cysteine through the conserved F or W. A D gene is named only where the DNA matches it firmly. Rows give clone size only sometimes, using once, few, many, or a class for an expanded clone.

V gene,J gene,D gene,clone size,CDR3 protein,CDR3 DNA
TRBV6-1,TRBJ2-1,TRBD1,-,CASGTRQGGDEQFF,TGTGCCAGCGGAACCCGACAGGGCGGCGATGAGCAGTTCTTC
TRBV19,TRBJ1-5,-,-,CAAEGPPYSNQPQHF,TGTGCCGCGGAGGGGCCACCTTATAGCAATCAGCCCCAGCATTTT
TRBV7-2,TRBJ2-1,-,-,CATLPAVGNEQFF,TGTGCCACGCTTCCTGCGGTCGGGAATGAGCAGTTCTTC
TRBV6-1,TRBJ2-5,-,-,CASSAEETQYF,TGTGCCAGCAGCGCAGAAGAGACCCAGTACTTC
TRBV27,TRBJ1-1,-,-,CASSSGVNTEAFF,TGTGCCAGCAGTTCGGGAGTGAACACTGAAGCTTTCTTT
TRBV19,TRBJ2-7,-,few,CASSPGFGYEQYF,TGTGCCAGTAGTCCGGGATTTGGCTACGAGCAGTACTTC
TRBV5-1,TRBJ2-7,TRBD1,-,CASRPRQGRGYEQYF,TGCGCCAGCAGGCCCAGACAGGGGAGAGGTTACGAGCAGTACTTC
TRBV7-9,TRBJ2-7,-,-,CASSVPGTYEQYF,TGTGCCAGCAGCGTTCCAGGTACCTACGAGCAGTACTTC
TRBV29-1,TRBJ2-1,TRBD2,-,CSVEGTSGTYYNEQFF,TGCAGCGTTGAGGGGACTAGCGGAACCTACTACAATGAGCAGTTCTTC
TRBV13,TRBJ1-2,-,-,CASSLGTAEINYGYTF,TGTGCCAGCAGCTTAGGGACAGCCGAAATAAACTATGGCTACACCTTC
TRBV5-4,TRBJ1-1,-,-,CASSHHRDFLSAFF,TGTGCCAGCAGCCATCACCGGGACTTTCTGTCAGCTTTCTTT
TRBV5-1,TRBJ1-4,TRBD1,-,CASSLGQGGEKLFF,TGCGCCAGCAGCCTCGGACAGGGAGGAGAAAAACTGTTTTTT
TRBV6-6,TRBJ1-4,-,-,CASSYPGEEKLFF,TGTGCCAGCAGTTACCCCGGGGAGGAAAAACTGTTTTTT
TRBV7-8,TRBJ2-3,TRBD2,-,CASSYGTSGRADRKDTQYF,TGTGCCAGCAGCTACGGGACTAGCGGGAGGGCCGATCGGAAAGATACGCAGTATTTT
TRBV27,TRBJ2-1,-,-,CASSLSPGTGDNEQFF,TGTGCCAGCAGTTTAAGTCCCGGGACTGGAGACAATGAGCAGTTCTTC
TRBV27,TRBJ2-7,TRBD1,medium-sized,CASSYGTGYEQYF,TGTGCCAGCAGTTACGGGACAGGATACGAGCAGTACTTC
TRBV28,TRBJ2-3,TRBD2,-,CASSFYWTGSSGRGKDTQYF,TGTGCCAGCAGTTTTTATTGGACAGGCTCTAGCGGGAGGGGAAAAGATACGCAGTATTTT
TRBV28,TRBJ2-3,TRBD2,-,CASSIQREITDTQYF,TGTGCCAGCAGTATCCAGCGGGAGATTACAGATACGCAGTATTTT
TRBV30,TRBJ1-2,TRBD1,-,CAWSTGTGNYF,TGTGCCTGGAGTACGGGGACAGGGAACTACTTC
TRBV5-4,TRBJ2-1,-,-,CASSVYHNEQFF,TGTGCCAGCAGCGTCTACCACAATGAGCAGTTCTTC
TRBV5-4,TRBJ2-7,TRBD2,few,CASSFGLGAGEQYF,TGTGCCAGCAGCTTTGGACTAGGGGCCGGAGAGCAGTACTTC
TRBV6-5,TRBJ2-1,-,-,CASSYSSRSSYNEQFF,TGTGCCAGCAGTTACTCCAGCCGGAGCTCCTACAATGAGCAGTTCTTC
TRBV5-1,TRBJ2-1,-,-,CASSLSGEQFF,TGCGCCAGCAGCTTGTCGGGTGAGCAGTTCTTC
TRBV7-8,TRBJ2-7,-,-,CASSLGGQPTYEQYF,TGTGCCAGCAGCTTAGGTGGGCAGCCGACCTACGAGCAGTACTTC
TRBV6-4,TRBJ2-6,-,-,CASSDSSGSGANVLTF,TGTGCCAGCAGTGACTCGAGCGGGTCTGGGGCCAACGTCCTGACTTTC
TRBV9,TRBJ2-1,TRBD2,-,CASSAPGGLGYNEQFF,TGTGCCAGCAGCGCCCCCGGGGGACTAGGTTACAATGAGCAGTTCTTC
TRBV4-2,TRBJ2-3,-,-,CASSQDWLGTDTQYF,TGTGCCAGCAGCCAAGATTGGCTAGGCACAGATACGCAGTATTTT